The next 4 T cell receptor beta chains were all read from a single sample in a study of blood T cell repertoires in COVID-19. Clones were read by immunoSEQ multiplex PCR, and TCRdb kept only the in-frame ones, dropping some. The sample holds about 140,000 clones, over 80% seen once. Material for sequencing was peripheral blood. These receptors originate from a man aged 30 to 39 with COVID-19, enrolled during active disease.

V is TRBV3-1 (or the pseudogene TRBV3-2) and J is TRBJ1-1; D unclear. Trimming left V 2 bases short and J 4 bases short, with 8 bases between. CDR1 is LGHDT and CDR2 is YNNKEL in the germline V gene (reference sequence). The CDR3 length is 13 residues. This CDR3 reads CASSQSPITEAFF. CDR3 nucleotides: TGTGCCAGCAGCCAAAGCCCCATCACTGAAGCTTTCTTT.

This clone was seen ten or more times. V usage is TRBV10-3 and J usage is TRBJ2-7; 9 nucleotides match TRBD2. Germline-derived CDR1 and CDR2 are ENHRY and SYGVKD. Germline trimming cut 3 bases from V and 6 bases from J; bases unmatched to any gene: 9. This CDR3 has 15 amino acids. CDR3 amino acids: CAISDGREGAIEQYF. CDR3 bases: TGTGCCATCAGTGATGGGCGGGAGGGGGCCATCGAGCAGTACTTC.

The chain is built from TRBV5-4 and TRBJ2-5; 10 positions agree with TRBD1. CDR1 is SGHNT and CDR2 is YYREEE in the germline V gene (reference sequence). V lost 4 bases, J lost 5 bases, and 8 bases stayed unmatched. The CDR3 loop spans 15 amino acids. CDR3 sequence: CASSEVGTGAETQYF. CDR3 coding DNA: TGTGCCAGCAGCGAGGTTGGGACAGGGGCGGAGACCCAGTACTTC.

For the CDR3, the DNA is TGTGCCAGCTCACCCGGACAGGGAGGTCAGCCCCAGCATTTT. Protein: CASSPGQGGQPQHF. The chain has TRBV18 and TRBJ1-5; TRBD1 matches at 8 bases. From germline, CDR1 is KGHSH and CDR2 LQKENI. The CDR3 covers 14 residues. With 3 bases clipped from V and 6 bases from J, the junction kept 4 bases outside the gene matches.